This T cell receptor (beta chain) was found in a study of T-cell memory formation after mild COVID-19. Whole-study context: TCR clusters largely stayed donor specific. Whole-study results and caveats: Whereas later expanders leaned CD4+, clones contracting day 15 to 85 showed a balanced CD4/CD8 makeup.

Trimming stripped 2 bases from V and 4 bases from J, with 17 bases between. Germline CDR1 is SEHNR and CDR2 is FQNEAQ (reference sequence). CDR3 length: 16 amino acids. As to this clonotype: The antigen is unknown.

Each CDR3 protein gets one entry after TCRdb re-called the 5' RACE reads with MiXCR. The sample records a few hundred thousand distinct CDR3 sequences, 15% to 20% being singletons. This sequence joins TRBV7-9 and TRBJ1-1, with no clear D. Sequenced input: PBMCs or a T cell subset sorted from them (not recorded which). This TCR was recovered from a man younger than 35 who had mild COVID-19 (a few samples of this study predate the infection). Cell type and time point are not known. CDR3 region: CASSLIVSGWATEAFF. The CDR3 DNA reads TGTGCCAGCAGCTTAATTGTATCGGGGTGGGCCACTGAAGCTTTCTTT.